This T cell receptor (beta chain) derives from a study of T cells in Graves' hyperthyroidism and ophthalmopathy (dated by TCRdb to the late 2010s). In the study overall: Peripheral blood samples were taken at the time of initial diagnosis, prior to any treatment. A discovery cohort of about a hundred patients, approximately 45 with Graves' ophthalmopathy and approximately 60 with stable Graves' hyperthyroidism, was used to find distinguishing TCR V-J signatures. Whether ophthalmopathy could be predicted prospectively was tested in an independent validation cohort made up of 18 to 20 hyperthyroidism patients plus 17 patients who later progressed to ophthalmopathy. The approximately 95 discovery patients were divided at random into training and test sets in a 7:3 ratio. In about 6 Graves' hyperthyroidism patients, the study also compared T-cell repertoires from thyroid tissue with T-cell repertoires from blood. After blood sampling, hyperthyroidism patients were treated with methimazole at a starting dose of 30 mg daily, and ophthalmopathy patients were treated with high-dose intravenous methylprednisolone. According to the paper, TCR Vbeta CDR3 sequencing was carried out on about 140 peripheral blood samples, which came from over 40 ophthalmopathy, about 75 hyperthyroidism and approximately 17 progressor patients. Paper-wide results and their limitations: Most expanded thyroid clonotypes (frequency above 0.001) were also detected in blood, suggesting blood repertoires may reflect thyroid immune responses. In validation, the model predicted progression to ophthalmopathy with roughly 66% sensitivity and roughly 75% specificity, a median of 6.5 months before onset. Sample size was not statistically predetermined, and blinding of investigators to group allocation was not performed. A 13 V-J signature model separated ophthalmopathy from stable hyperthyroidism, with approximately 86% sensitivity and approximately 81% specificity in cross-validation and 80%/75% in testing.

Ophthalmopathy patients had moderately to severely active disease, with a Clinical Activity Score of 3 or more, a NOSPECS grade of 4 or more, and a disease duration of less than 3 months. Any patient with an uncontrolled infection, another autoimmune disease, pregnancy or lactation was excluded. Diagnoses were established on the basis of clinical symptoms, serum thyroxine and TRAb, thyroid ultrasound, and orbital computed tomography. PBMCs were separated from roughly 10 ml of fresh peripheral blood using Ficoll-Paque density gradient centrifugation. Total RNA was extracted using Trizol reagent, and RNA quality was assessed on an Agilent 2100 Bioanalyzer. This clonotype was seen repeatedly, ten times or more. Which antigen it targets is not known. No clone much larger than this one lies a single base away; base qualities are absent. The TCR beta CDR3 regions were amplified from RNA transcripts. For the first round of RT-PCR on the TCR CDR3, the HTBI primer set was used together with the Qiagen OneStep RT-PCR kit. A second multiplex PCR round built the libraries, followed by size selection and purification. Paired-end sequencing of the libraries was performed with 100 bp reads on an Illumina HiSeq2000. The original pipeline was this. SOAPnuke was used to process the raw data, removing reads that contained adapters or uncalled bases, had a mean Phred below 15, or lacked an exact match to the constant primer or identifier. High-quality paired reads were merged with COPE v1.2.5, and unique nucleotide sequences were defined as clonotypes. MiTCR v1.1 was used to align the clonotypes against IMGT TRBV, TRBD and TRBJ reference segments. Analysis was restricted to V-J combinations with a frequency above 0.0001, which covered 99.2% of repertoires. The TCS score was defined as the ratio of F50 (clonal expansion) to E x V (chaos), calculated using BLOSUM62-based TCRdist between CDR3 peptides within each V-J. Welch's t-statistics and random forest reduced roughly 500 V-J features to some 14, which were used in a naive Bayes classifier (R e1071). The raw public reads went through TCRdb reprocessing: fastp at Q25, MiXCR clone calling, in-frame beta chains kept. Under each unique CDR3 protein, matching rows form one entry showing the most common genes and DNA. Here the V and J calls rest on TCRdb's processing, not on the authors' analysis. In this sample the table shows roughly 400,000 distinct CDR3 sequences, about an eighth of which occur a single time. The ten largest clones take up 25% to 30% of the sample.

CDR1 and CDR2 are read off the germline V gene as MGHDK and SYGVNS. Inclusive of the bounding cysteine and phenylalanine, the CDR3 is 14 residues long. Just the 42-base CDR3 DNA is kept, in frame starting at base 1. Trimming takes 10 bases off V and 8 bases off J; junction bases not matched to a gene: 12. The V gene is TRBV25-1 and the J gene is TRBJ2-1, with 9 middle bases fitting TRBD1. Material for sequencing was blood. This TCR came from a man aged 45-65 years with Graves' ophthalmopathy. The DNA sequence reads TGTGCCACAACCGGGACAGGGAGTGGCGATGAGCAGTTCTTC. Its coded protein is CATTGTGSGDEQFF.